This TCR beta chain was captured by sequencing in a study of cytomegalovirus exposure and HLA in healthy donors. Study-wide results and caveats: Common viral pathogens (according to a later analysis) appeared linked to several of the most significant clusters. It was confirmed in vitro that a few of the CMV-associated chains were specific for CMV antigens.

Trimming took 6 bases from V and 5 from J, leaving 16 bases between them. This CDR3 has 14 residues. From germline, CDR1 is MDHEN and CDR2 SYDVKM. PCR used 60 Vbeta primers and 13 Jbeta primers. Method: immunoSEQ multiplex PCR; TCRdb's copy keeps in-frame clones and lacks some. Among 95,000 to 100,000 clones listed, 65% to 80% were seen once. As concerns this clone: Its antigen is still unknown.

The chain is built from TRBV28 and TRBJ2-5, with D tentatively TRBD2 (5 bases). Material: PBMCs. The sequence was collected from a man aged 55 to 69 in good health and CMV-seropositive. For the CDR3, the DNA is TGTGCCAGCAGAGGAGGATCCTTTCGGGAGACCCAGTACTTC. The encoded protein is CASRGGSFRETQYF.